This entry features one T cell receptor beta chain sequence. What it binds is unknown. These data originate in a study of OX40 agonist ivuxolimab in advanced cancers. Study background: Ivuxolimab was delivered to patients intravenously every 2 weeks at doses spanning 0.01 to 10 mg/kg. Mean age about 60 years, range roughly 20 to 85; roughly 80% male. Partial responses were achieved by three patients: one hepatocellular carcinoma, two cutaneous melanoma.

Overall study findings and caveats: Fewer expanded clones were found on average in CD4+ than in CD8+ T cells.

Measured with immunoSEQ multiplex PCR; TCRdb has only the in-frame clones, and not every one. The sample has 83,000 or so clones; approximately 84% are singletons. Germline CDR1 reads SGHVS; CDR2 reads FNYEAQ. There are 15 residues in the CDR3. With 2 bases clipped from V and 6 bases from J, the junction kept 7 bases outside the gene matches. This specimen consisted of CD4+ or CD8+ T cells sorted from blood, obtained in a trial of the OX40 agonist ivuxolimab. The J gene is TRBJ2-7, the V gene TRBV7-6, with 10 positions matching TRBD2. This TCR was sampled from an adult with an advanced solid tumor such as melanoma, head and neck, liver or kidney cancer. DNA for the CDR3: TGTGCCAGCAGCTTATCGGGACTAGCGATGGGCGAGCAGTACTTC. Translated, it gives CASSLSGLAMGEQYF.